These 27 T cell receptor beta chains share one sample of origin, sequenced in a study of cytomegalovirus exposure and HLA in healthy donors. Use of 60 Vbeta and 13 Jbeta primers characterized the PCR. Generated by immunoSEQ multiplex PCR, the TCRdb table keeps only in-frame clones and is missing some. The repertoire holds 70,000 to 80,000 clones, with roughly 82% as singletons. The source material was PBMCs. The origin of the receptors is a man aged 18 to 29 in good health and CMV-seronegative.

The V call is TRBV6-5, the J call TRBJ1-1, with D maybe TRBD1 (5 bases). This CDR3 contains 14 residues. Germline loops: CDR1 MNHEY, CDR2 SVGAGI. Trimming left V 1 base short and J 1 base short, with 7 bases between. The CDR3 bases are TGTGCCAGCAGTTACTTGGGGCCGAACACTGAAGCTTTCTTT. This encodes CASSYLGPNTEAFF.

V and J are TRBV7-3 and TRBJ2-3; 11 positions match TRBD2. CDR1 and CDR2 from the germline V gene are SGHTA and FQGTGA. The CDR3 length is 16 residues. J was trimmed by 2 bases and V by 4 bases; bases with no gene match: 5. The CDR3 DNA reads as TGTGCCAGCAGCTGGGGACTAGCGGATTTCACAGATACGCAGTATTTT. Its translation is CASSWGLADFTDTQYF.

The V call is TRBV12-5, the J call TRBJ1-2; D gene ambiguous. The CDR3 extends over 14 amino acids. With 3 bases removed from V and 4 bases from J, the gap between germline ends came to 12 bases. Germline CDR1 is LGHNT and CDR2 is FRNRAP. The CDR3 DNA follows: TGTGCTAGTGGTTTTCCGGGAGGGCGCTATGGCTACACCTTC. This gives the protein CASGFPGGRYGYTF.

The chain is built from TRBV5-1 and TRBJ1-1; the D gene is possibly TRBD1 (6 bases). V lost 0 bases to trimming and J lost 3 bases, with 18 bases between them. In germline, CDR1 is SGHRS, CDR2 YFSETQ. The CDR3 loop spans 17 amino acids. The CDR3 protein is CASSLVRFTDSYTEAFF. The DNA of the CDR3 is TGCGCCAGCAGCTTGGTAAGGTTTACGGACAGCTACACTGAAGCTTTCTTT.

This clone has only one observation. The CDR3 bases are TGTGCCTGGAGGGTTTACGGGGGTCTGAACACTGAAGCTTTCTTT. As protein: CAWRVYGGLNTEAFF. This chain connects TRBV30 to TRBJ1-1; the D gene is possibly TRBD1 (5 bases). The CDR3 sequence is 15 residues long. The V end was cut by 3 bases, the J end by 0 bases, with 14 bases between. The germline V gene encodes CDR1 GTSNPN and CDR2 SVGIG (reference sequence). Full variable domain (rest looked up from reference TRBV30 and TRBJ1-1): SQTIHQWPATLVQPVGSPLSLECTVEGTSNPNLYWYRQAAGRGLQLLFYSVGIGQISSEVPQNLSASRPQDRQFILSSKKLLLSDSGFYLCAWRVYGGLNTEAFFGQGTRLTVV.

V is TRBV6-5 and J is TRBJ1-6; no firm D call. The V end was cut by 4 bases, the J end by 13 bases, with 11 bases between. Germline V gives CDR1 MNHEY, CDR2 SVGAGI. The CDR3 is 12 residues long. CDR3 nucleotide sequence: TGTGCCAGCAGTTTTATAGAGGCTCCCCTCCACTTT. This encodes CASSFIEAPLHF.

The chain combines TRBV5-6 with TRBJ2-1; D gene ambiguous. The CDR3 runs to 14 residues. Trimming removed 4 bases at V and 0 bases at J, with 8 bases between. The V gene's germline CDR1 is SGHDT and CDR2 YYEEEE. CDR3 DNA: TGTGCCAGCAGCCCGGTCGGCTCCTACAATGAGCAGTTCTTC. Protein: CASSPVGSYNEQFF. The full variable domain, with the rest looked up from reference TRBV5-6 and TRBJ2-1, is DAGVTQSPTHLIKTRGQQVTLRCSPKSGHDTVSWYQQALGQGPQFIFQYYEEEERQRGNFPDRFSGHQFPNYSSELNVNALLLGDSALYLCASSPVGSYNEQFFGPGTRLTVL.

V is TRBV30 and J is TRBJ1-5; D is unresolved. This CDR3 comprises 15 residues. Germline values: CDR1 GTSNPN, CDR2 SVGIG (reference sequence). The V end lost 0 bases, the J end lost 0 bases, and 9 bases lay between the germline ends. The CDR3 loop reads CAWSVTGDSNQPQHF. CDR3 DNA sequence: TGTGCCTGGAGTGTAACCGGGGATAGCAATCAGCCCCAGCATTTT.

This rearrangement joins TRBV6-1 to TRBJ1-1; D possibly corresponds to TRBD1 (5 bases). Trimming left V 4 bases short and J 4 bases short, with 16 bases between. The CDR3 runs to 15 residues. Germline-derived CDR1 and CDR2 are MNHNS and SASEGT. The CDR3: CASSVADKSGTEAFF. CDR3 DNA: TGTGCCAGCAGTGTTGCGGACAAGTCGGGCACTGAAGCTTTCTTT.

This chain links TRBV13 with TRBJ2-2, with D perhaps matching TRBD1 (5 bases). Germline V gene sequence: CDR1 PRHDT, CDR2 FYEKMQ (reference sequence). CDR3 length equals 15 residues. V lost 5 bases, J lost 1 base, and 11 bases lay in between. The CDR3 DNA reads as TGTGCCAGCAGCCTGGGAAGGGGGAACACCGGGGAGCTGTTTTTT. This codes for CASSLGRGNTGELFF.

The rearrangement uses TRBV11-2 and TRBJ2-5; weak D call: TRBD2 (5 bases). Germline V gene lookup returns CDR1 SGHAT and CDR2 FQNNGV. The CDR3 is 14 amino acids. The germline V and J ends were trimmed by 0 bases and 5 bases, with 10 bases remaining between them. DNA for the CDR3: TGTGCCAGCAGCTTAGAAGGAGGCTGGGAGACCCAGTACTTC. Translating gives CASSLEGGWETQYF.

This chain links TRBV6-5 with TRBJ2-3; D not certain. The germline CDR1 and CDR2 sequences are MNHEY and SVGAGI. Trimming pared 7 bases from V and 3 bases from J, leaving 11 bases between. This CDR3 has 13 amino acids. CDR3 protein: CASNLDGTDTQYF. CDR3 nucleotides: TGTGCCAGCAACCTAGACGGTACAGATACGCAGTATTTT.

CDR3 region: CASSSEEGLAGEETQYF. CDR3 sequence (DNA): TGTGCCAGCAGCTCTGAAGAAGGACTAGCGGGAGAAGAGACCCAGTACTTC. The chain uses TRBV7-9 and TRBJ2-5; 13 bases line up with TRBD2. V dropped 4 bases and J dropped 3; count of bases not matched to a gene: 8. CDR1 and CDR2 (germline): SEHNR, FQNEAQ (reference sequence). The CDR3 runs to 17 residues. Variable domain in full (rest from reference TRBV7-9 and TRBJ2-5): DTGVSQNPRHKITKRGQNVTFRCDPISEHNRLYWYRQTLGQGPEFLTYFQNEAQLEKSRLLSDRFSAERPKGSFSTLEIQRTEQGDSAMYLCASSSEEGLAGEETQYFGPGTRLLVL.

The rearrangement links TRBV7-9 to TRBJ2-7; 7 bases map to TRBD1. The CDR3 covers 15 residues. Trimming took 5 bases from V and 0 from J; bases not matched to a gene: 7. Germline CDR1 and CDR2: SEHNR and FQNEAQ (reference sequence). The CDR3 here is CASSTNRGPSYEQYF. The CDR3 DNA is TGTGCCAGCAGCACAAACAGGGGCCCCTCCTACGAGCAGTACTTC.

The J gene is TRBJ1-3, the V gene TRBV9; D is unclear. The germline V and J ends were trimmed by 2 bases and 1 base, with 13 bases remaining between them. Per the germline V gene, CDR1 is SGDLS and CDR2 is YYNGEE. This CDR3 spans 16 amino acids. CDR3 in amino acids: CASSVSGPVSGNTIYF. CDR3 DNA sequence: TGTGCCAGCAGCGTCTCTGGGCCAGTATCTGGAAACACCATATATTTT.

This clone was found a few times. The V and J genes are TRBV30 and TRBJ1-1; D is undetermined. V was cut by 0 bases and J by 1 base, with 9 bases left in between. This CDR3 is 14 amino acids long. Germline loops: CDR1 GTSNPN, CDR2 SVGIG (reference sequence). CDR3 loop: CAWSVWGGNTEAFF. The CDR3 DNA follows: TGTGCCTGGAGTGTATGGGGAGGGAACACTGAAGCTTTCTTT.

V usage is TRBV4-2 and J usage is TRBJ1-5; D is ambiguous. This CDR3 spans 13 amino acids. Germline CDR1 LGHNA, CDR2 YNFKEQ. V gave up 3 bases and J gave up 7 bases, with 10 bases separating them. CDR3: CASSQLIGQPQHF. The CDR3 nucleotides read TGTGCCAGCAGCCAGCTCATTGGCCAGCCCCAGCATTTT.

This clone was counted a single time. The V gene is TRBV25-1, the J gene TRBJ2-1, with D unclear. Trimming stripped 4 bases from V and 12 bases from J, with 10 bases between. This CDR3 contains 11 residues. CDR1 and CDR2 from the germline V gene are MGHDK and SYGVNS. The CDR3, as DNA: TGTGCCAGCAGTGGCCTGACGGGGCAGTTCTTC. It encodes CASSGLTGQFF.

This chain connects TRBV5-6 to TRBJ2-3; D remains ambiguous. The V gene lost 1 base and the J gene lost 3 bases, with 6 bases spanning the gap. Germline V gene lookup returns CDR1 SGHDT and CDR2 YYEEEE. CDR3 length: 13 amino acids. This CDR3 reads CASSLPLTDTQYF. The CDR3, as DNA: TGTGCCAGCAGCTTGCCCCTAACAGATACGCAGTATTTT.

The chain uses TRBV28 and TRBJ1-1, with D maybe TRBD1 (6 bases). Per the germline V gene, CDR1 is MDHEN and CDR2 is SYDVKM. Trimming removed 5 bases at V and 1 base at J, with 11 bases between. The CDR3 is 14 residues long. The CDR3 coding sequence is TGTGCCAGCAGTCTACTGACAGGGAACACTGAAGCTTTCTTT. This encodes CASSLLTGNTEAFF.

This clone was seen more than once but under ten times. The chain uses TRBV30 and TRBJ2-3, with TRBD2 as a possible D gene (5 bases). The V and J ends lost 5 bases and 5 bases respectively, with 8 bases between them. Germline CDR1 is GTSNPN and CDR2 is SVGIG (reference sequence). The CDR3 runs to 11 residues. CDR3 amino acids: CAWGRVDTQYF. The DNA of the CDR3 is TGTGCCTGGGGGAGAGTAGATACGCAGTATTTT.

The chain couples TRBV6-5 to TRBJ2-7; perhaps TRBD1 as D (6 bases). V dropped 6 bases and J dropped 8 bases, with 20 bases sitting between them. The CDR3 covers 14 residues. Germline-derived CDR1 and CDR2 are MNHEY and SVGAGI. The CDR3 region is CASSKQGTPGKQYF. CDR3 DNA: TGTGCCAGCAGCAAACAGGGTACCCCGGGTAAGCAGTACTTC.

The V and J genes are TRBV14 and TRBJ1-1; 7 nucleotides line up with TRBD1. CDR1 and CDR2 (germline): SGHDN, FVKESK. V shed 2 bases and J 0 bases; nucleotides not matched to a gene: 3. The CDR3 sequence is 15 residues long. The CDR3: CASSQFQGVNTEAFF. The CDR3 nucleotides read TGTGCCAGCAGCCAATTCCAGGGGGTGAACACTGAAGCTTTCTTT. Based on the CDR3 plus reference TRBV14 and TRBJ1-1, the full variable domain is EAGVTQFPSHSVIEKGQTVTLRCDPISGHDNLYWYRRVMGKEIKFLLHFVKESKQDESGMPNNRFLAERTGGTYSTLKVQPAELEDSGVYFCASSQFQGVNTEAFFGQGTRLTVV.

The rearrangement links TRBV2 to TRBJ1-1; perhaps TRBD1 as D (6 bases). Trimming cost V 6 bases and J 3 bases, with 11 bases left between them. The germline gives CDR1 SNHLY, CDR2 FYNNEI. This CDR3 is built from 13 residues. CDR3 region: CASSSRQDTEAFF. The DNA of the CDR3 is TGTGCCAGCAGCTCGCGACAGGACACTGAAGCTTTCTTT.

The CDR3 region is CASSYLSRTGASNQPQHF. CDR3 coding DNA: TGTGCCAGCAGCTACCTAAGTAGAACAGGGGCTAGCAATCAGCCCCAGCATTTT. This rearrangement joins TRBV28 to TRBJ1-5; TRBD1 agrees at 7 bases. The CDR3 totals 18 residues. Trimming cost V 6 bases and J 0 bases; bases outside gene matches: 14. Germline lookup yields CDR1 MDHEN and CDR2 SYDVKM.

The CDR3 DNA is TGCGCCAGCAGCTTGCTTCCTTTCAGCTACGAGCAGTACTTC. Translated: CASSLLPFSYEQYF. The V call is TRBV5-1, the J call TRBJ2-7; D ambiguous. Between the trimmed V and J ends, which lost 1 base and 3 bases, there was a span of 11 bases. The germline V gene has CDR1 SGHRS and CDR2 YFSETQ. There are 14 residues in the CDR3.

The V gene is TRBV5-4, the J gene TRBJ2-7; 8 bases fit TRBD1. Germline CDR1 and CDR2: SGHNT and YYREEE (reference sequence). The CDR3 extends over 15 amino acids. J was trimmed by 0 bases and V by 0 bases; bases with no gene match: 2. CDR3 DNA sequence: TGTGCCAGCAGCTTGGGACAGGGGCGCTCCTACGAGCAGTACTTC. Translation: CASSLGQGRSYEQYF.